Included here is one T cell receptor (beta chain) sequence, with context. What antigen it recognizes has not been identified. No base quality information exists; no much larger clone differs at one position. The TCR beta CDR3 regions were amplified from RNA transcripts. A first-round RT-PCR of the TCR CDR3 used the HTBI primer set with the Qiagen OneStep RT-PCR kit. Libraries were constructed in a second round of multiplex PCR, after which size selection and purification were performed. Sequencing of the libraries was done on an Illumina HiSeq2000 using paired-end 100 bp reads. The paper's data handling went like this. SOAPnuke was used to process the raw data, with reads discarded if the reads contained adapters or uncalled bases, had a mean Phred below 15, or lacked an exact constant-primer or identifier match. COPE v1.2.5 was used to merge the high-quality paired reads, and each unique nucleotide sequence was defined as a clonotype. MiTCR v1.1 was used to align the clonotypes against IMGT TRBV, TRBD and TRBJ reference segments. The analysis included only V-J combinations with a frequency above 0.0001, which together covered 99% to 99.2% of the repertoires. A TCS score was defined as the ratio between F50 (clonal expansion) and ExV (chaos), using BLOSUM62-based TCRdist between CDR3 peptides within each V-J. Welch's t-statistics and random forest reduced approximately 520 V-J features to 13, which were used in a naive Bayes classifier (R e1071). TCRdb itself trimmed the public reads at Q25 with fastp, ran MiXCR and retained productive beta chains. Entries are consolidated by CDR3 protein sequence, retaining the most common genes and DNA. The authors' filters were not applied to this entry. The sample table contains about 96,000 distinct CDR3 sequences; only one count was recorded for roughly 56% of them. The biggest ten clones account for 25% to 30% of the sample.

This sample was taken from a study of T cells in Graves' hyperthyroidism and ophthalmopathy (dated by TCRdb to the late 2010s). For the study in its entirety: Peripheral blood was sampled at the time of initial diagnosis, prior to any treatment. To identify TCR V-J signatures that set the groups apart, the researchers used a discovery cohort of approximately 98 patients, made up of approximately 43 with Graves' ophthalmopathy and 57 with stable Graves' hyperthyroidism. An independent validation cohort of 18 to 20 hyperthyroidism patients and 17 patients who later progressed to ophthalmopathy tested prospective prediction of ophthalmopathy. The 85 to 100 discovery patients were divided at random into training and test sets in a 7:3 ratio. Thyroid tissue and blood T-cell repertoires from several Graves' hyperthyroidism patients were also compared in the study. Following sampling, methimazole starting at 30 mg daily was given to hyperthyroidism patients, and high-dose intravenous methylprednisolone was given to ophthalmopathy patients. According to the paper, TCR Vbeta CDR3 sequencing was carried out on about 140 peripheral blood samples, which came from 40 to 45 ophthalmopathy, 75 to 80 hyperthyroidism and around 17 progressor patients.

The full study reports these points: Most expanded thyroid clonotypes (frequency above 0.001) were also detected in blood, suggesting blood repertoires may reflect thyroid immune responses. During validation, the model predicted progression to ophthalmopathy a median of roughly six months ahead of onset, with around 71% sensitivity and roughly 72% specificity. A model built on a 13 V-J signature distinguished ophthalmopathy from stable hyperthyroidism, reaching 85% to 90% sensitivity and around 81% specificity in cross-validation and 80%/75% in testing. No statistical method was used to fix the sample size in advance, and group allocation was not hidden from the investigators.

The CDR3 spans 14 residues, from the cysteine through the phenylalanine. Solely the CDR3 DNA is kept, with 42 bases framed from the first base. Trimming leaves V shorter by 4 bases and J shorter by 8 bases, with the junction holding 9 bases beyond the gene matches. Looking up the germline V gene yields CDR1 SGDLS and CDR2 YYNGEE. Stable Graves' hyperthyroidism was defined as the absence of progression to ophthalmopathy over 18 months of follow-up. Hyperthyroidism patients were aged 18 to 65 years and newly diagnosed, with disease duration of less than 2 months. Any patient with an uncontrolled infection, another autoimmune disease, pregnancy or lactation was excluded. Clinical symptoms, serum thyroxine and TRAb, thyroid ultrasound, and orbital computed tomography formed the basis for the diagnoses. Ficoll-Paque density gradient centrifugation was used to isolate PBMCs from 8 to 10 ml of fresh peripheral blood. Total RNA was extracted with Trizol reagent, and quality was checked on an Agilent 2100 Bioanalyzer.

The chain employs TRBV9 and TRBJ1-2, and 9 junction bases match TRBD1. The clonotype originates from a woman aged 40 to 49 with Graves' hyperthyroidism. Specimen: blood. The DNA reads TGTGCCAGCAGCCCCGGGACAGGGACCAGAGGCTACACCTTC. This codes for CASSPGTGTRGYTF.